This T cell receptor beta chain is from a study of human T cells and chemical hapten exposure (dated by TCRdb to the early 2020s). As for the study more broadly: For sensitization, 2% DPC in acetone was applied to a 2 cm by 2 cm area of upper inner arm skin. Throughout the approximately 23-week study period, patients were also given weekly therapeutic DPC doses on the scalp. Patch testing was done on the upper back using Finn chambers containing 0.01% DPC, and results were scored after 6 days according to International Contact Dermatitis Research Group standards. The mostly female patient cohort included alopecia areata with under or over 50% scalp involvement, alopecia totalis and alopecia universalis. Libraries were pooled for sequencing, and variation in per-sample TCR yields was attributed mainly to small differences in library volumes within the pool. The study tracked peripheral blood TCR repertoire changes in vivo during primary and secondary sensitization to the hapten diphenylcyclopropenone (DPC) in alopecia patients. Blood was sampled from patients pre-sensitization (week 0) and at 2, 6 and about 24 weeks after DPC sensitization. Around 30 alopecia patients provided blood for TCR sequencing at one to four time points (pre-sensitization, 2, 6 and 24 weeks). Broader findings and caveats from the paper: Compared with pre-sensitization or healthy control sets, expanded TCRs formed significantly more large CDR3 similarity clusters, which is consistent with antigen-driven responses. Repeated subsampling changed both the strength of the expansion versus patch-test correlation and the threshold at which that correlation became significant. Because all patients had alopecia, a presumed autoimmune disease, the immune response of the patients might differ from that of healthy individuals. The number of PT1 expanded TCRs positively correlated with patch test score, significant at thresholds 8, 16 and 32 but not 4. The number of TCRs above 1 in 1000 frequency did not change with DPC sensitization; there was no evidence of global repertoire structure alterations.

Taken from cysteine to phenylalanine, the CDR3 has 16 residues. The CDR3 DNA has 48 bases and is translated from base 1. V is reduced by 0 bases and J by 0 bases, leaving a spacing of 10 bases between them. From a lookup of the germline V gene, CDR1 and CDR2 are SGHRS and YFSETQ. Read against the paper, the sample's time point label means: patch test 3, about 24 weeks after DPC sensitization. The sample's treatment or condition label is to be understood as: therapeutic diphenylcyclopropenone sensitization with weekly scalp DPC. Blood at each patch-test visit was drawn before the patch test was applied. Eligible patients were aged 18 to 70, diagnosed with alopecia, deemed suitable for DPC therapy, and excluded if pregnant. Unfractionated whole blood was collected in Tempus Blood RNA tubes, and total RNA was extracted from that blood. Only a few counts were recorded for this clonotype. This receptor's antigen is unknown. One base away there is no much larger clone; base qualities are not given.

The library was made by RACE. TCRdb names NextSeq 500 as the instrument used. Library preparation attached unique molecular identifiers to individual cDNA molecules for quantitative, reproducible TCR counting. Both TCR alpha and TCR beta chains were sequenced from each blood RNA sample. The authors processed their data as follows. Samples had a median of roughly 98,000 TCRs, with a range from roughly 20,000 to 700,000. V, J and CDR3 annotation of the TCR reads was performed with the Decombinator software suite. Every sample was subsampled to the same number of TCRs (28,000) for the PS versus PT1 abundance plots. Expanded TCRs were defined as absent before sensitization and observed at least eight times at the 2-week time point. TCRdb reanalyzed the raw reads on its own, using fastp at Q25 for trimming and MiXCR for clone calling, and kept in-frame beta chains. Under each unique CDR3 protein, matching rows form one entry showing the most common genes and DNA. TCRdb's processing, not the authors' own work, is the source of the V and J calls. The sample table shows roughly 100,000 distinct CDR3 sequences, and approximately 36% are seen once. The ten most abundant clones make up about 2.9% of the sample.

The rearranged chain carries TRBV5-1 and TRBJ1-3; a confident D gene designation cannot be given. The sequencing used whole blood, collected in connection with sensitization to the hapten diphenylcyclopropenone (DPC). The receptor was isolated from a man between 35 and 55 years old with alopecia areata. Some clones in this sample may be carry-over from other donors' samples. The DNA sequence follows: TGCGCCAGCAGCTTGGGTGTTGGGAGCTCTGGAAACACCATATATTTT. Translation gives CASSLGVGSSGNTIYF.